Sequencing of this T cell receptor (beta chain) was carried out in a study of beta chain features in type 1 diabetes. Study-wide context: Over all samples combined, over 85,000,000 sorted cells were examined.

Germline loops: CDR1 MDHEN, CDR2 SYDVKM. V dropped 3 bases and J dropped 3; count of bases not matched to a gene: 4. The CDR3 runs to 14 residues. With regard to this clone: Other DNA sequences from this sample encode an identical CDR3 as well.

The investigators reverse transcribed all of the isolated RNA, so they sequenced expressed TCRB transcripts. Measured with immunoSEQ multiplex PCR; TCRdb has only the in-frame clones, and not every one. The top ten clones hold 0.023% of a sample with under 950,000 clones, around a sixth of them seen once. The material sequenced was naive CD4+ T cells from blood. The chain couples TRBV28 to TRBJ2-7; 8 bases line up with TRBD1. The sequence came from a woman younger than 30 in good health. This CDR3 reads CASSLGDRGYEQYF. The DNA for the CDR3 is TGTGCCAGCAGTTTGGGAGACAGGGGCTACGAGCAGTACTTC.